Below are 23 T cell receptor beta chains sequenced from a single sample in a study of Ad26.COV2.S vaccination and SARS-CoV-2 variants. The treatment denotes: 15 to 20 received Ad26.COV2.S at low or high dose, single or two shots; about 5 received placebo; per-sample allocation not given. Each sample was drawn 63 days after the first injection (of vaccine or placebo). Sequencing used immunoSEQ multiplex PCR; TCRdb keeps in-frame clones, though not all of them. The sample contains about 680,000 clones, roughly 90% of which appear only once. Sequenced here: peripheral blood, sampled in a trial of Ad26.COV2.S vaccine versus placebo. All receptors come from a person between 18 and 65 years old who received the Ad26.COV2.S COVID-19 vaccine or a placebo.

CDR3 amino acids: CAWRSDSNQPQHF. The CDR3 DNA is TGTGCCTGGAGATCAGATAGCAATCAGCCCCAGCATTTT. This chain uses TRBV30 with TRBJ1-5; D gene uncertain. Trimming cost V 3 bases and J 0 bases, with 6 bases left between them. This CDR3 comprises 13 residues. The germline gives CDR1 GTSNPN, CDR2 SVGIG (reference sequence).

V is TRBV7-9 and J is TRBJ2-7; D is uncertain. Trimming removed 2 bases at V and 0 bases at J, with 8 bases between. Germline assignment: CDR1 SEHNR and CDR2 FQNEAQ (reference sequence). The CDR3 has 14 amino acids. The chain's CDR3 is CASSLYMISYEQYF. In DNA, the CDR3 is TGTGCCAGCAGCTTATACATGATCTCCTACGAGCAGTACTTC.

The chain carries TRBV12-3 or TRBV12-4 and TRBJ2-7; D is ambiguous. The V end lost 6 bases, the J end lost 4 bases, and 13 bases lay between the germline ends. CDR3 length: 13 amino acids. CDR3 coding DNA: TGTGCCAGCAGCCGATGGGCAGCGTACGAGCAGTACTTC. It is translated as CASSRWAAYEQYF.

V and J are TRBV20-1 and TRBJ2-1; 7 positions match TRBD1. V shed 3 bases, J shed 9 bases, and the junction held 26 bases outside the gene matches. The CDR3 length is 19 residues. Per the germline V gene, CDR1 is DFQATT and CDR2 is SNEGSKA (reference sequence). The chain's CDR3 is CSASRHLNRGGVRVGEQFF. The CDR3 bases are TGCAGTGCTAGTCGGCACCTAAACAGAGGGGGCGTCCGGGTTGGTGAGCAGTTCTTC.

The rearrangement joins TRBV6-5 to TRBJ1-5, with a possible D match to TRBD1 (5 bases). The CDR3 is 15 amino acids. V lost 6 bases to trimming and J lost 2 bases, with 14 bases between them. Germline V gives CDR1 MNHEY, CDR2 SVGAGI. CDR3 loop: CASRKRGRGNQPQHF. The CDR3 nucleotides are TGTGCCAGCAGGAAACGGGGCAGGGGCAATCAGCCCCAGCATTTT.

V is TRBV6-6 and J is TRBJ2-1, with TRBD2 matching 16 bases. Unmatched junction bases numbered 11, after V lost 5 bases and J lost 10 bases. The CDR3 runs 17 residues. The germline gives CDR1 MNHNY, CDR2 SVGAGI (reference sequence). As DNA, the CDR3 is TGTGCCAGCAGTCCCGGGACTAGCGGGAGGGCCGAGGAAGAGCAGTTCTTC. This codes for CASSPGTSGRAEEEQFF.

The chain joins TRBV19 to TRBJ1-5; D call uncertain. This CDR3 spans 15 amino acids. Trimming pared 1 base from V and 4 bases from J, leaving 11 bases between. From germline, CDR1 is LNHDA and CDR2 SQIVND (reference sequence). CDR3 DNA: TGTGCCAGTAGTATAGTCGCTGTAGGGAATCAGCCCCAGCATTTT. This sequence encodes CASSIVAVGNQPQHF.

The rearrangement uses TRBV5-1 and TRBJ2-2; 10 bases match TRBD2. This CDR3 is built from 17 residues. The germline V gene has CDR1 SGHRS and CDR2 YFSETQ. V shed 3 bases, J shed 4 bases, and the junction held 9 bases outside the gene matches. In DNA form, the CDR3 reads TGCGCCAGCAGCTATCATTCGGCTAGCGGGGGCACCGGGGAGCTGTTTTTT. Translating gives CASSYHSASGGTGELFF.

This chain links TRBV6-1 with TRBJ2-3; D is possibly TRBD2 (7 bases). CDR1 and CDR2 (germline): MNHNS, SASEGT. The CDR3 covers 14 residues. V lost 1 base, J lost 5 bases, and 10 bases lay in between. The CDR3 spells CASSEVGGQDTQYF. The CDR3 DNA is TGTGCCAGCAGTGAAGTGGGGGGGCAAGATACGCAGTATTTT.

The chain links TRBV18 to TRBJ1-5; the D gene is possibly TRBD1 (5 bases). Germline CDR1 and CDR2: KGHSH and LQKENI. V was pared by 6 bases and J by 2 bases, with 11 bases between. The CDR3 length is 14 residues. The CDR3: CASSAGTGNQPQHF. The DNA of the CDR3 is TGTGCCAGCTCGGCCGGGACCGGCAATCAGCCCCAGCATTTT.

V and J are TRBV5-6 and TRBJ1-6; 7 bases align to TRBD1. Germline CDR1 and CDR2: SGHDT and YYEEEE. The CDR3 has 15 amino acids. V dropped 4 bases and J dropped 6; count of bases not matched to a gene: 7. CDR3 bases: TGTGCCAGCAGCCCACGGACAGGAGCTAATTCACCCCTCCACTTT. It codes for CASSPRTGANSPLHF. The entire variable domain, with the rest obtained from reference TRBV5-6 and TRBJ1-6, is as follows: DAGVTQSPTHLIKTRGQQVTLRCSPKSGHDTVSWYQQALGQGPQFIFQYYEEEERQRGNFPDRFSGHQFPNYSSELNVNALLLGDSALYLCASSPRTGANSPLHFGNGTRLTVT.

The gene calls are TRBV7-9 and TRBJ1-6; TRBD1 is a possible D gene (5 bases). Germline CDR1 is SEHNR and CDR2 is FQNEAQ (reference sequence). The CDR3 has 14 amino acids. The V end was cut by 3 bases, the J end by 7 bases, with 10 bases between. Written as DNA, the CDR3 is TGTGCCAGCAGCTTTACAGGAGGGAATTCACCCCTCCACTTT. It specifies CASSFTGGNSPLHF.

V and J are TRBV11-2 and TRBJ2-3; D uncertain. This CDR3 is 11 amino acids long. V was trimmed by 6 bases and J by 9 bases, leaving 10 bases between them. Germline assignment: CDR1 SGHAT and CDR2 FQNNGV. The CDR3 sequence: CASSVFQTQYF. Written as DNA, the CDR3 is TGTGCCAGCAGTGTTTTCCAGACGCAGTATTTT.

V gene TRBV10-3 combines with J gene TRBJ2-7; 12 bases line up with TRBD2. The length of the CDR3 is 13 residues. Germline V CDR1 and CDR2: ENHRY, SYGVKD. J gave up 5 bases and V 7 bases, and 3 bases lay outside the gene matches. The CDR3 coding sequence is TGTGCCATCAAACTAGCGGGAGGAGACGAGCAGTACTTC. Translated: CAIKLAGGDEQYF.

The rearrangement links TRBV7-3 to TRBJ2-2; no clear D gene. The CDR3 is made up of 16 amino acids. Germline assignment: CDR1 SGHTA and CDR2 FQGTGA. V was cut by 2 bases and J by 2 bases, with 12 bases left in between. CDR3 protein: CASSLGLSSNTGELFF. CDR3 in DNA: TGTGCCAGCAGCTTAGGGCTTAGTTCAAACACCGGGGAGCTGTTTTTT.

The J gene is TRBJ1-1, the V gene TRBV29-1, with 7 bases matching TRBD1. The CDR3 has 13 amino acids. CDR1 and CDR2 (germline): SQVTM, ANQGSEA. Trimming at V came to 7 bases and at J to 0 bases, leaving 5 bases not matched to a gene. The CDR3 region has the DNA TGCAGCGCTTCACAGGGGATGAACACTGAAGCTTTCTTT. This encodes CSASQGMNTEAFF.

The CDR3 protein is CASSFVGGNQPQHF. In DNA, the CDR3 is TGTGCCAGCAGCTTTGTTGGGGGCAATCAGCCCCAGCATTTT. The chain links TRBV11-2 to TRBJ1-5; D is unresolved. Germline V lookup: CDR1 SGHAT, CDR2 FQNNGV. The CDR3 contains 14 residues. V was shortened by 3 bases and J by 2 bases, with 8 bases between the two germline ends.

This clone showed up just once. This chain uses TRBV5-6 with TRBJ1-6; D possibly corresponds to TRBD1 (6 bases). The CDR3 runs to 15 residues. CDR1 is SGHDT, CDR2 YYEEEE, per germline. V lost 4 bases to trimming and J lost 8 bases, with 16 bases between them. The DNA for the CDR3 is TGTGCCAGCAGCCCCCAGGGGCAGTCCCATTCACCCCTCCACTTT. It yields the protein CASSPQGQSHSPLHF.

This chain's CDR3 is CASSLTGGPAGNTIYF. In DNA, the CDR3 is TGTGCCAGCAGTCTCACAGGGGGCCCCGCTGGAAACACCATATATTTT. This sequence joins TRBV2 and TRBJ1-3, with 9 bases identical to TRBD1. The CDR3 runs 16 residues. The trim removed 5 bases at V and 2 bases at J, leaving 7 bases unmatched. Germline loops: CDR1 SNHLY, CDR2 FYNNEI.

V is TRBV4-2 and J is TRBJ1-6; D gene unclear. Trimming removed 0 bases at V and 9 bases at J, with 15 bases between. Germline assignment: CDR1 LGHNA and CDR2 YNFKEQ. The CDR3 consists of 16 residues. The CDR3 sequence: CASSQDPGRLSSPLHF. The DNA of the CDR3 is TGTGCCAGCAGCCAAGATCCGGGAAGACTTAGTTCACCCCTCCACTTT.

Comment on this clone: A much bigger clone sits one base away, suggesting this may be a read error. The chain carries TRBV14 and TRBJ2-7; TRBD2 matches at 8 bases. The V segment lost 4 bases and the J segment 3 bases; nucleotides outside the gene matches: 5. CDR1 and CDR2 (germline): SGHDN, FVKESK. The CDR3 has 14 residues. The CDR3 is CASSPGTRGYEQYF. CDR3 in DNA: TGTGCCAGCAGCCCCGGGACTAGGGGCTACGAGCAGTACTTC.

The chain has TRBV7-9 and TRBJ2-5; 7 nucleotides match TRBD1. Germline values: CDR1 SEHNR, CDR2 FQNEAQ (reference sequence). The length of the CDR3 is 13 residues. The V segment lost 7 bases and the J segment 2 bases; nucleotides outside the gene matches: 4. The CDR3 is CASTRDSQETQYF. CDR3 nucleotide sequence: TGTGCCAGCACCCGGGACAGTCAAGAGACCCAGTACTTC. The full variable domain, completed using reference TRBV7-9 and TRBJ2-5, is DTGVSQNPRHKITKRGQNVTFRCDPISEHNRLYWYRQTLGQGPEFLTYFQNEAQLEKSRLLSDRFSAERPKGSFSTLEIQRTEQGDSAMYLCASTRDSQETQYFGPGTRLLVL.

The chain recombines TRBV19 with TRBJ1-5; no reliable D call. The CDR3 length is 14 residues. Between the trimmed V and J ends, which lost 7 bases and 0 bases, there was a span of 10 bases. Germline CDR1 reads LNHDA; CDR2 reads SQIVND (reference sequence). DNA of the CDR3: TGTGCCAGTAATCCGTATGATAGCAATCAGCCCCAGCATTTT. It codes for CASNPYDSNQPQHF.